These 12 T cell receptor beta chains were all obtained from the same sample, sequenced in a study of T cell responses to AZD1222 COVID-19 vaccine. Only in-frame clones appear in the TCRdb table, and some are missing; sequencing was by immunoSEQ multiplex PCR. Of about 140,000 clones in the sample, 88% were seen once. Material: peripheral blood, obtained 28 days after the second AZD1222 dose. The receptors were sampled from an adult who received the AZD1222 COVID-19 vaccine.

As regards this clone: The germline gene is not matched at one end of the junction; a read error may be the cause. V is TRBV27 and J is TRBJ2-3; the match to TRBD1 covers 9 bases. This CDR3 has 13 amino acids. The germline V gene encodes CDR1 MNHEY and CDR2 SMNVEV (reference sequence). CDR3 region: CASRPTGTGYTNF. The CDR3 DNA sequence: TGTGCCAGCAGACCCACCGGGACAGGGTATACGAATTTT.

The genes are TRBV9 and TRBJ2-7; no clear D. The CDR3 loop spans 16 amino acids. Trimming took off 0 bases at V and 2 bases at J, with 15 bases between the two ends. In germline, CDR1 is SGDLS, CDR2 YYNGEE. The CDR3 DNA sequence: TGTGCCAGCAGCGTAGGCGTTCCCGGGTTCGCCTACGAGCAGTACTTC. Amino acid sequence: CASSVGVPGFAYEQYF.

The chain is built from TRBV25-1 and TRBJ2-1, with 11 bases lining up with TRBD2. Germline values: CDR1 MGHDK, CDR2 SYGVNS. The junction had 6 bases not matched to a gene; V was cut back by 8 bases and J by 3 bases. The CDR3 has 15 amino acids. In DNA, the CDR3 is TGTGCCAGCTTTAGCGGGAGGGGTCACTACAATGAGCAGTTCTTC. The encoded protein is CASFSGRGHYNEQFF.

The J gene is TRBJ1-5, the V gene TRBV7-3, with unresolved D. The ends were cut back, 4 bases at V and 3 bases at J, with 7 bases in the middle. The CDR3 is 13 residues long. The germline V gene has CDR1 SGHTA and CDR2 FQGTGA. The DNA of the CDR3 is TGTGCCAGCAGCTCCGAATCCAATCAGCCCCAGCATTTT. This sequence encodes CASSSESNQPQHF.

This chain links TRBV27 with TRBJ2-7; D unresolved. CDR1 is MNHEY, CDR2 SMNVEV, per germline (reference sequence). Trimming removed 7 bases from V and 6 bases from J, with 10 bases in between. The CDR3 loop spans 11 amino acids. CDR3 amino acids: CASILGGEQYF. Written as DNA, the CDR3 is TGTGCCAGCATCCTAGGTGGCGAGCAGTACTTC.

The chain carries TRBV9 and TRBJ2-1; a weak D match, TRBD1 (8 bases). Germline loops: CDR1 SGDLS, CDR2 YYNGEE. The CDR3 totals 16 residues. Between the trimmed V and J ends, which lost 1 base and 9 bases, there was a span of 20 bases. CDR3 residues: CASSVSGTGLGGEQFF. CDR3 bases: TGTGCCAGCAGCGTAAGCGGGACAGGCCTGGGGGGTGAGCAGTTCTTC.

This chain links TRBV5-1 with TRBJ1-4; the match to TRBD1 covers 8 bases. The CDR3 length is 15 residues. After removal of 6 bases from V and 3 bases from J, the junction contained 7 bases not matched to a gene. CDR1 SGHRS and CDR2 YFSETQ come from the germline V gene. The CDR3 nucleotides are TGCGCCAGCAATCTTATGGGACAGGCTAATGAAAAACTGTTTTTT. Protein: CASNLMGQANEKLFF.

The rearrangement links TRBV2 to TRBJ1-2; 9 bases match TRBD1. CDR3 length: 14 residues. Trimming took 3 bases from V and 8 from J; bases not matched to a gene: 7. The germline V gene has CDR1 SNHLY and CDR2 FYNNEI. DNA for the CDR3: TGTGCCAGCAGTGATTCGGGGACAGGGACCGGCTACACCTTC. It is translated as CASSDSGTGTGYTF.

V and J are TRBV7-9 and TRBJ2-3; the D is unclear. The CDR3 covers 15 residues. Trimming pared 1 base from V and 5 bases from J, leaving 13 bases between. The V gene's germline CDR1 is SEHNR and CDR2 FQNEAQ (reference sequence). The CDR3 DNA sequence: TGTGCCAGCAGCTTAGGGGCAGGATCACGAGATACGCAGTATTTT. Protein product: CASSLGAGSRDTQYF.

The rearrangement uses TRBV5-1 and TRBJ1-1; a possible D gene is TRBD1 (6 bases). V lost 2 bases to trimming and J lost 3 bases, with 14 bases between them. The CDR3 is made up of 15 amino acids. Germline lookup yields CDR1 SGHRS and CDR2 YFSETQ. The DNA for the CDR3 is TGCGCCAGCAGCTTCCTTACAGGGAGAGACACTGAAGCTTTCTTT. Translation gives CASSFLTGRDTEAFF. Using reference TRBV5-1 and TRBJ1-1 for the parts outside the CDR3, the full variable domain is KAGVTQTPRYLIKTRGQQVTLSCSPISGHRSVSWYQQTPGQGLQFLFEYFSETQRNKGNFPGRFSGRQFSNSRSEMNVSTLELGDSALYLCASSFLTGRDTEAFFGQGTRLTVV.

The chain employs TRBV30 and TRBJ1-6, with 8 positions matching TRBD1. Germline lookup yields CDR1 GTSNPN and CDR2 SVGIG (reference sequence). V lost 7 bases and J lost 12; bases outside the gene matches: 8. The CDR3 totals 12 residues. DNA for the CDR3: TGTGCCTTGGACAGGGAGGGAGAACCCCTCCACTTT. Translation: CALDREGEPLHF.

V and J are TRBV5-1 and TRBJ2-1; D ambiguous. V was clipped by 7 bases and J by 2 bases, with 13 bases between them. Germline V gene sequence: CDR1 SGHRS, CDR2 YFSETQ. CDR3 size: 14 residues. The CDR3: CASRPYLAYNEQFF. CDR3 nucleotides: TGCGCCAGCCGGCCCTACTTAGCCTACAATGAGCAGTTCTTC.